This T cell receptor beta chain was sequenced for a study of technical replicates of blood from a handful of donors. The V and J ends lost 0 bases and 4 bases respectively, with 10 bases between them. Germline assignment: CDR1 SGDLS and CDR2 YYNGEE. This CDR3 region has 14 residues. TCRdb keeps only in-frame clones here, not all; method: immunoSEQ multiplex PCR. The data contain about 79,000 clones, roughly 94% of them seen just once; the ten biggest clones take up about 0.24%. The sequence was obtained from a human donor in good health. The material sequenced was T cells isolated from PBMCs. This chain joins TRBV9 and TRBJ1-1; D is possibly TRBD1 (5 bases). The DNA for the CDR3 is TGTGCCAGCAGCGTAGGACAGTTCGGCACTGAAGCTTTCTTT. The encoded protein is CASSVGQFGTEAFF.